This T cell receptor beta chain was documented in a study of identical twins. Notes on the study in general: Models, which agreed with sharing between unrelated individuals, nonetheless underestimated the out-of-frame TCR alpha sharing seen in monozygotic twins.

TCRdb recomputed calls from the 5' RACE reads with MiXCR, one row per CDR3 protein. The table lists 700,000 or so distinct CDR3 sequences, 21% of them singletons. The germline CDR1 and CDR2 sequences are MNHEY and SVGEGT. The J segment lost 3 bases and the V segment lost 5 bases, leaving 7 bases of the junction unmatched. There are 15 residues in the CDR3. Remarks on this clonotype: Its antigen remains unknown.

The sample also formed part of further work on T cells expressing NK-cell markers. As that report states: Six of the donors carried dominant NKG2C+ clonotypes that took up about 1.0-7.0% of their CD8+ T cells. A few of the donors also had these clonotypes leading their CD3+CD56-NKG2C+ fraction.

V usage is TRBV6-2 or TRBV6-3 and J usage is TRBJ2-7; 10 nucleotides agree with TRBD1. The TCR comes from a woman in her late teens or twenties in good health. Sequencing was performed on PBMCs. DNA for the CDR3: TGTGCCAGCAGTCCTGCCGGGACAGGGGTCTACGAGCAGTACTTC. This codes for CASSPAGTGVYEQYF.